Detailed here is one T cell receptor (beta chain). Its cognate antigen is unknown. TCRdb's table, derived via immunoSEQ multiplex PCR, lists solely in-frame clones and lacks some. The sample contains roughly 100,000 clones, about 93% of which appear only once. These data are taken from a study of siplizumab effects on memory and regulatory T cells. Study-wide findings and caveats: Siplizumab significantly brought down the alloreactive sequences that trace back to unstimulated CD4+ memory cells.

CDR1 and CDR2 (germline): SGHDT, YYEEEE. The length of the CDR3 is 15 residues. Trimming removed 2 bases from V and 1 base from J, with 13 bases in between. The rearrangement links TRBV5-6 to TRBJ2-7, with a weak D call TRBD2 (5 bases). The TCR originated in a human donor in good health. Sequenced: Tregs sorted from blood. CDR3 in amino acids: CASSFGVSVSYEQYF. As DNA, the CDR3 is TGTGCCAGCAGCTTCGGGGTATCGGTATCCTACGAGCAGTACTTC.